This T cell receptor (beta chain) was captured in a study of T-cell memory formation after mild COVID-19. As for the study in general: TCR clusters were mostly donor specific.

V shed 3 bases and J shed 2 bases, with 20 bases lying between them. This CDR3 has 18 amino acids. Germline V gene data show CDR1 as ENHRY and CDR2 as SYGVKD. Findings and caveats of the study: Whether second-wave clones peaking at day 37 were SARS-CoV-2 specific went unconfirmed.

Note on this clonotype: Its target is unknown.

TCRdb reprocessed the 5' RACE reads with MiXCR, giving one entry per CDR3 protein. The data show just over 50,000 distinct CDR3 sequences, with 9.3% seen just once and 10% to 15% held by the top ten. This TCR derives from an adult woman who had mild COVID-19 (a few samples of this study predate the infection). Cell type and time point are not known. The chain uses TRBV10-3 and TRBJ2-1; maybe TRBD2 (5 bases). Sequenced input: PBMCs or a T cell subset sorted from them (not recorded which). The CDR3 is CAISDPQRPSGTYNEQFF. For the CDR3, the DNA is TGTGCCATCAGTGATCCCCAGCGGCCGAGCGGAACCTACAATGAGCAGTTCTTC.